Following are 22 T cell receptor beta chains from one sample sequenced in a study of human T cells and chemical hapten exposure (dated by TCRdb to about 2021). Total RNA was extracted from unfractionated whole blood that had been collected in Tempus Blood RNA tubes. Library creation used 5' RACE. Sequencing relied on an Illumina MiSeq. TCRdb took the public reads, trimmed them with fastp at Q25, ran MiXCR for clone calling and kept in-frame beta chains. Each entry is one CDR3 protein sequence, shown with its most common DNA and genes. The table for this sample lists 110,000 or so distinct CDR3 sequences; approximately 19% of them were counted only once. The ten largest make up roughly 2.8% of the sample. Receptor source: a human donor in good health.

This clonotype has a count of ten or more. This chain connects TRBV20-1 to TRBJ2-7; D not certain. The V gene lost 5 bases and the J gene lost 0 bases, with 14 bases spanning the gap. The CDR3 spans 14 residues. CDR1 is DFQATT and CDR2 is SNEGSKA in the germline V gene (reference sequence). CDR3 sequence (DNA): TGCAGTGCTCTCCTTAGTGCCAGCTCCTACGAGCAGTACTTC. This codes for CSALLSASSYEQYF.

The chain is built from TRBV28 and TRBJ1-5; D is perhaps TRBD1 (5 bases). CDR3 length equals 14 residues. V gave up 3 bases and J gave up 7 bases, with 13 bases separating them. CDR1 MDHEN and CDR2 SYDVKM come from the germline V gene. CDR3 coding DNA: TGTGCCAGCAGTTTGGTTGCCAGGGAACAGCCCCAGCATTTT. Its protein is CASSLVAREQPQHF.

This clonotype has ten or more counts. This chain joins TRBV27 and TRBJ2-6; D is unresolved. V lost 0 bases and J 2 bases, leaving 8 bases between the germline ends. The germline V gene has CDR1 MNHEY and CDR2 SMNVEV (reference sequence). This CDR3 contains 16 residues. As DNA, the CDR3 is TGTGCCAGCAGTTTATCGCGAACAGCTGGGGCCAACGTCCTGACTTTC. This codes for CASSLSRTAGANVLTF.

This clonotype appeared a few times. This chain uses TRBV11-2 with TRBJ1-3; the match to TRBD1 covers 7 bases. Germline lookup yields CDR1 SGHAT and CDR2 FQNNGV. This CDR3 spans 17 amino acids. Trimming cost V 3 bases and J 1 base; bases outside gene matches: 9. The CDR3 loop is CASSLLRGGWSGNTIYF. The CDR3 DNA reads TGTGCCAGCAGCTTGCTGAGAGGGGGCTGGTCTGGAAACACCATATATTTT.

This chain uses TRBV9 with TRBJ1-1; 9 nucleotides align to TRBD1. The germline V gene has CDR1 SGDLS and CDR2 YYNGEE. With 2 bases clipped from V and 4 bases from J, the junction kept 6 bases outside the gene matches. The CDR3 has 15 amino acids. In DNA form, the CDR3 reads TGTGCCAGCAGCGTTCACAGGGGGCGAGGCACTGAAGCTTTCTTT. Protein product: CASSVHRGRGTEAFF. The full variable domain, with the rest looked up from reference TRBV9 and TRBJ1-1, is DSGVTQTPKHLITATGQRVTLRCSPRSGDLSVYWYQQSLDQGLQFLIQYYNGEERAKGNILERFSAQQFPDLHSELNLSSLELGDSALYFCASSVHRGRGTEAFFGQGTRLTVV.

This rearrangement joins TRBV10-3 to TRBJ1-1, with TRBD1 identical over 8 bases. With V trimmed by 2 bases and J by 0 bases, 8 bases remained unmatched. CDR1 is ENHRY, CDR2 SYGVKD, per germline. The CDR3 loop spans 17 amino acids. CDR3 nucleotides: TGTGCCATCAGTGAGGAGGGAGGACAGGGAGTGAACACTGAAGCTTTCTTT. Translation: CAISEEGGQGVNTEAFF.

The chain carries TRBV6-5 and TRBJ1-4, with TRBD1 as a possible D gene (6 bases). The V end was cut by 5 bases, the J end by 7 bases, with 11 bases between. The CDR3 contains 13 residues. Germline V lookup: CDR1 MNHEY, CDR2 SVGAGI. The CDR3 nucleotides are TGTGCCAGCAGTAGGGGGGTCGGTGAAAAACTGTTTTTT. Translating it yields CASSRGVGEKLFF.

The CDR3 region is CASNNRAGEQFF. The CDR3 DNA reads as TGTGCCAGCAATAACAGGGCGGGTGAGCAGTTCTTC. The chain is built from TRBV28 and TRBJ2-1; TRBD1 is a possible D gene (6 bases). CDR1 and CDR2 from the germline V gene are MDHEN and SYDVKM. The CDR3 runs to 12 residues. V dropped 7 bases and J dropped 9 bases, with 13 bases sitting between them.

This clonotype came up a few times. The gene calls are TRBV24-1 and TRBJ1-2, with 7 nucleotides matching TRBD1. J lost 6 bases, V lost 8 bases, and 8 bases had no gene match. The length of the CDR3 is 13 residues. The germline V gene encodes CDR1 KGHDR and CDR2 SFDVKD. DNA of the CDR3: TGTGCCACCAACGGAGGGGGCGCGGATGGCTACACCTTC. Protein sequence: CATNGGGADGYTF.

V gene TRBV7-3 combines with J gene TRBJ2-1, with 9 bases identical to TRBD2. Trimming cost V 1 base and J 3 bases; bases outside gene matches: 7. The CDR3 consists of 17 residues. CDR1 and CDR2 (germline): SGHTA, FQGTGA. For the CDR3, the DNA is TGTGCCAGCAGCTTAAAGGCGGGAGGGCCCAACTACAATGAGCAGTTCTTC. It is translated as CASSLKAGGPNYNEQFF.

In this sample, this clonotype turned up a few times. The CDR3 loop reads CASSQVPSEQFF. Written as DNA, the CDR3 is TGTGCCAGCAGCCAAGTTCCTAGCGAGCAGTTCTTC. This chain links TRBV3-1 with TRBJ2-1, with a weak D call TRBD2 (5 bases). Trimming stripped 1 base from V and 10 bases from J, with 8 bases between. The germline gives CDR1 LGHDT, CDR2 YNNKEL (reference sequence). There are 12 residues in the CDR3.

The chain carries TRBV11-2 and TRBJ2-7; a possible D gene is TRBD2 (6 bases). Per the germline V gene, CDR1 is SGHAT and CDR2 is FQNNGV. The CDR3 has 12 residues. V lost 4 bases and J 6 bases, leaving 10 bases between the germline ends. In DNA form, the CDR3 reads TGTGCCAGCAGCTCCGGGACTCCCGAGCAGTACTTC. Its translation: CASSSGTPEQYF.

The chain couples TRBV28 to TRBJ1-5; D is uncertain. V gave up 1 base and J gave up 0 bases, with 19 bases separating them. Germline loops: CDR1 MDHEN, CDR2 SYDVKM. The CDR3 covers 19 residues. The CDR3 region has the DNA TGTGCCAGCAGTTTATTCTGGGCCCTCTCCTACGATAGCAATCAGCCCCAGCATTTT. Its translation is CASSLFWALSYDSNQPQHF.

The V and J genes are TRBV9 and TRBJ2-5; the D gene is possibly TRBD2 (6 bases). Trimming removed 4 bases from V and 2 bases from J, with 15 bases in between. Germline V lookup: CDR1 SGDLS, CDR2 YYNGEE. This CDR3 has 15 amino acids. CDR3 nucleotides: TGTGCCAGCAGCTCCCAATCGGGGGTACAAGAGACCCAGTACTTC. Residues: CASSSQSGVQETQYF. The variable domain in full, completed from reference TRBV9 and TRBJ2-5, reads DSGVTQTPKHLITATGQRVTLRCSPRSGDLSVYWYQQSLDQGLQFLIQYYNGEERAKGNILERFSAQQFPDLHSELNLSSLELGDSALYFCASSSQSGVQETQYFGPGTRLLVL.

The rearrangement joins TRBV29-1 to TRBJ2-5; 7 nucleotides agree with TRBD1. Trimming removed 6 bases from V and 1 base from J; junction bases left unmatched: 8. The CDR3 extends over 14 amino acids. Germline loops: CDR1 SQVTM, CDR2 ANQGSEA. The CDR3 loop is CSVNPGTAQETQYF. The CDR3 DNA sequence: TGCAGCGTGAACCCCGGGACAGCCCAAGAGACCCAGTACTTC.

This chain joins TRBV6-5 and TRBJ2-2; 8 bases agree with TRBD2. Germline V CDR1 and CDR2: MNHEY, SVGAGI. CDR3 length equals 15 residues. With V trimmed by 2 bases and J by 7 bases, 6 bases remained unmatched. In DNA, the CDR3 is TGTGCCAGCAGTTACACGGTAGCGGGAAGCGGGGAGCTGTTTTTT. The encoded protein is CASSYTVAGSGELFF.

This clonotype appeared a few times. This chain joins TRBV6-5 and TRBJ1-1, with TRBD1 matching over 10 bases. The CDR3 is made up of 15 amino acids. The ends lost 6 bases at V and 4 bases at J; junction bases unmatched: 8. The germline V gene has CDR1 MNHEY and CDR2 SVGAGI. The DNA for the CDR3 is TGTGCCAGCAGCACCCGGGACAGGGGTATCACTGAAGCTTTCTTT. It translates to CASSTRDRGITEAFF.

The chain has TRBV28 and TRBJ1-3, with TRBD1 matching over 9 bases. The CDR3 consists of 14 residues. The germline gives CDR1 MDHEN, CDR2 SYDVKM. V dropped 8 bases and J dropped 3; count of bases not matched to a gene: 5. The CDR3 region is CASQGQGYGNTIYF. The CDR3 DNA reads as TGTGCCAGCCAGGGACAGGGATATGGAAACACCATATATTTT.

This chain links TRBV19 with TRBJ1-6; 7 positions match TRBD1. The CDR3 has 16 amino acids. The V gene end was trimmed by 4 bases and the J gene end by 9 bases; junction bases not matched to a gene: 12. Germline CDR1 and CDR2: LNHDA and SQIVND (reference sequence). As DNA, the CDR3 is TGTGCCAGTAGTACCTCCGACAGGGTGAGGGTTTCACCCCTCCACTTT. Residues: CASSTSDRVRVSPLHF. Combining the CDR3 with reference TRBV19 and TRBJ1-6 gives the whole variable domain DGGITQSPKYLFRKEGQNVTLSCEQNLNHDAMYWYRQDPGQGLRLIYYSQIVNDFQKGDIAEGYSVSREKKESFPLTVTSAQKNPTAFYLCASSTSDRVRVSPLHFGNGTRLTVT.

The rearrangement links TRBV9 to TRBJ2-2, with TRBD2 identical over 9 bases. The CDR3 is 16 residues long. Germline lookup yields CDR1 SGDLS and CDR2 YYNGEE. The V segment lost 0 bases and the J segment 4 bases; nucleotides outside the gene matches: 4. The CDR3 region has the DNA TGTGCCAGCAGCGTAGTGGGACTAGCAGTCACCGGGGAGCTGTTTTTT. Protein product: CASSVVGLAVTGELFF. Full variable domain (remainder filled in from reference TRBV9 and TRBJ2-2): DSGVTQTPKHLITATGQRVTLRCSPRSGDLSVYWYQQSLDQGLQFLIQYYNGEERAKGNILERFSAQQFPDLHSELNLSSLELGDSALYFCASSVVGLAVTGELFFGEGSRLTVL.

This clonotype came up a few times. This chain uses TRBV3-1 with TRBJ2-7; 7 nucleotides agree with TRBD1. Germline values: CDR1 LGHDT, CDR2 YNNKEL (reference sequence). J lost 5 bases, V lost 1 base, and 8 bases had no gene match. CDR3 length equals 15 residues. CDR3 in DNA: TGTGCCAGCAGCCAAGCGGGACAGACAACGAACGAGCAGTACTTC. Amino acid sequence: CASSQAGQTTNEQYF.

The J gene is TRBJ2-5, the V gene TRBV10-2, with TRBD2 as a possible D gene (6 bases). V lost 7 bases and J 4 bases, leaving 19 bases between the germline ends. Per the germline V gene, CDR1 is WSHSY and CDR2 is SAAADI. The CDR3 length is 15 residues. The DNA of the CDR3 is TGCGCCAGCACGGAGGGGAGCAGGAGGGTAGAGACCCAGTACTTC. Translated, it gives CASTEGSRRVETQYF.